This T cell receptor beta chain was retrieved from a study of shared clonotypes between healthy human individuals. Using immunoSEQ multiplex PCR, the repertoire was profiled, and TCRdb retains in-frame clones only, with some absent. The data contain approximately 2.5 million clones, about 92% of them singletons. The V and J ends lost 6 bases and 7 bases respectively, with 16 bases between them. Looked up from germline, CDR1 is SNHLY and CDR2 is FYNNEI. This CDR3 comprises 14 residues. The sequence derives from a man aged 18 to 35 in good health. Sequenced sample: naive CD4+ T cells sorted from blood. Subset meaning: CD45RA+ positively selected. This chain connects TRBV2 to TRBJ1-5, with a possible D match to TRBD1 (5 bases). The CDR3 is CASRGTLSTQPQHF. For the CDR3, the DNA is TGTGCCAGCAGGGGGACCCTATCAACCCAGCCCCAGCATTTT.